Sequencing of this T cell receptor (beta chain) was carried out in a study of cytomegalovirus exposure and HLA in healthy donors. Notes on the study in general: When analyzed later, the rates of TCR association showed variation by HLA locus, with DRB1 the most and HLA-C the fewest. Only CMV serostatus was available as immune exposure information.

The CDR3 is 14 amino acids. Per the germline V gene, CDR1 is SGHDN and CDR2 is FVKESK. The ends were cut back, 2 bases at V and 5 bases at J, with 7 bases in the middle. Use of 60 Vbeta and 13 Jbeta primers characterized the PCR. Clones were read by immunoSEQ multiplex PCR, and TCRdb kept only the in-frame ones, dropping some. The sample includes some 150,000 clones, around 82% seen only once; the top ten take approximately 1.6%. A word on this clone: Its matching antigen is unknown.

The clonotype comes from a male donor in good health and CMV-seronegative. The gene calls are TRBV14 and TRBJ1-6; D possibly corresponds to TRBD1 (6 bases). The sample comprised PBMCs. CDR3 residues: CASSQYRDNSPLHF. The CDR3 DNA sequence: TGTGCCAGCAGCCAATACAGGGATAATTCACCCCTCCACTTT.